Listed here is a single T cell receptor beta chain. Trimming cost V 6 bases and J 7 bases; bases outside gene matches: 6. Germline loops: CDR1 MDHEN, CDR2 SYDVKM. CDR3 length: 13 amino acids. Repertoires were generated with immunoSEQ multiplex PCR, while TCRdb's copy carries only in-frame clones and drops some. Counted here are 250,000 to 350,000 clones, around nine tenths occurring once; the ten biggest clones make up under 15%. This entry is derived from a study of blood T cell repertoires in COVID-19. V usage is TRBV28 and J usage is TRBJ1-1, with TRBD1 matching 9 bases. Sequences were obtained from peripheral blood. The receptor comes from a woman aged 55-70 years with acute or convalescent COVID-19. In nucleotides, the CDR3 is TGTGCCAGCAGGCCACAGGGGGCAAGTGAAGCTTTCTTT. As protein: CASRPQGASEAFF.